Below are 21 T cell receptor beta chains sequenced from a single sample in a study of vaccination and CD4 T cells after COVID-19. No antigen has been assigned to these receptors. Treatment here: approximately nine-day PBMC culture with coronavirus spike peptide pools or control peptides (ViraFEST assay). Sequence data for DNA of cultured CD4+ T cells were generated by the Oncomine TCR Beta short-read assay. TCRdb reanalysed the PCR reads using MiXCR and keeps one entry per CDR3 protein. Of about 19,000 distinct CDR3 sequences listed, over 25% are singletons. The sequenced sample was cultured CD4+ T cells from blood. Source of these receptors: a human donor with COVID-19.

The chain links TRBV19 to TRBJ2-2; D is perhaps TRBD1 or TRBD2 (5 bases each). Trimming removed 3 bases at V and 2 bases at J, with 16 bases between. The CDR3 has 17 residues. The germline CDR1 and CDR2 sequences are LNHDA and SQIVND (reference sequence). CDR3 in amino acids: CASSISITRGNTGELFF. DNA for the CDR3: TGTGCCAGTAGTATCAGTATTACGAGGGGAAACACCGGGGAGCTGTTTTTT.

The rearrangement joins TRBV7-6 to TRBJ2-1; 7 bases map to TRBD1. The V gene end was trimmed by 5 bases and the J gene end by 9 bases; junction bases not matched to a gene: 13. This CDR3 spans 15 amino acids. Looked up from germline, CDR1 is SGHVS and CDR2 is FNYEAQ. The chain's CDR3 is CASSHTRQGGGEQFF. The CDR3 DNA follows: TGTGCCAGCAGCCATACTCGACAGGGTGGGGGTGAGCAGTTCTTC. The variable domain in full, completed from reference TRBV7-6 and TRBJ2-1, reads GAGVSQSPRYKVTKRGQDVALRCDPISGHVSLYWYRQALGQGPEFLTYFNYEAQQDKSGLPNDRFSAERPEGSISTLTIQRTEQRDSAMYRCASSHTRQGGGEQFFGPGTRLTVL.

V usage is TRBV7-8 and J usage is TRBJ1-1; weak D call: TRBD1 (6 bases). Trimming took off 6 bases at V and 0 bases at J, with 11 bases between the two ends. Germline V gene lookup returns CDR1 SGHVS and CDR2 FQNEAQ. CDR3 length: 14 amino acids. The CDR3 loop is CASRPGQMNTEAFF. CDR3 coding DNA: TGTGCCAGCAGGCCGGGACAAATGAACACTGAAGCTTTCTTT. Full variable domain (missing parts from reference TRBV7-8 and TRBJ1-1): GAGVSQSPRYKVAKRGQDVALRCDPISGHVSLFWYQQALGQGPEFLTYFQNEAQLDKSGLPSDRFFAERPEGSVSTLKIQRTQQEDSAVYLCASRPGQMNTEAFFGQGTRLTVV.

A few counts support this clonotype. The CDR3 sequence is CASSKEGGSTDTQYF. The CDR3 nucleotides are TGTGCCAGCTCTAAGGAGGGGGGCAGTACAGATACGCAGTATTTT. The chain recombines TRBV2 with TRBJ2-3; D is perhaps TRBD1 or TRBD2 (6 bases each). The CDR3 spans 15 residues. CDR1 and CDR2 from the germline V gene are SNHLY and FYNNEI. V lost 8 bases to trimming and J lost 3 bases, with 18 bases between them.

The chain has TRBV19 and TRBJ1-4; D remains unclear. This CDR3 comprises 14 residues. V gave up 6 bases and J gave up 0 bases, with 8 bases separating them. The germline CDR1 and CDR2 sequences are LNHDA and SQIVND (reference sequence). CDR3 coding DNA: TGTGCCAGTAGCGACCGTGCAACTAATGAAAAACTGTTTTTT. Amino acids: CASSDRATNEKLFF.

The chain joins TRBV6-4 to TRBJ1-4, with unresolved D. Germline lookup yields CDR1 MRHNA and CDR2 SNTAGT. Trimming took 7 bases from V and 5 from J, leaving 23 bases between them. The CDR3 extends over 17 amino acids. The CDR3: CASTPSDRWGENEKLFF. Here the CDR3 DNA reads TGTGCCAGCACCCCTTCGGACCGGTGGGGAGAGAATGAAAAACTGTTTTTT.

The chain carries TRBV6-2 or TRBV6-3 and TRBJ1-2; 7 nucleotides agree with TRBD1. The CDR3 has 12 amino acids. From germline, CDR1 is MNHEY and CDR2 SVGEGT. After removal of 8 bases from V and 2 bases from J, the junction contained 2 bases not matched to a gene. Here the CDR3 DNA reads TGTGCCAGCCAACAGGGGAACTATGGCTACACCTTC. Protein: CASQQGNYGYTF.

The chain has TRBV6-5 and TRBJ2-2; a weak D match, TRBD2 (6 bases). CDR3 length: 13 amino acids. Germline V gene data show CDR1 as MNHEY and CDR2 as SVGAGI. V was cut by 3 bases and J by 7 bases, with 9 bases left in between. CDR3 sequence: CASSYPGGGELFF. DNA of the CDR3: TGTGCCAGCAGTTATCCCGGGGGCGGGGAGCTGTTTTTT.

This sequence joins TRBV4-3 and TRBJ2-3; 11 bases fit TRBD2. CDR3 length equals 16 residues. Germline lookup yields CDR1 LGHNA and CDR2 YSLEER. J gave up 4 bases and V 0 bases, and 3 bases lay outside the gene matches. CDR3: CASSQDLAGGPDTQYF. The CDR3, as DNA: TGCGCCAGCAGCCAAGATCTAGCGGGGGGCCCAGATACGCAGTATTTT.

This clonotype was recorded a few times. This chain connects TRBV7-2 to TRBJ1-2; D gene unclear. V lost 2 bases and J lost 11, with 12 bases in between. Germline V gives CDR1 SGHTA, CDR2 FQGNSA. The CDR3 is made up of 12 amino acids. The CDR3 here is CASSLTGLEYTF. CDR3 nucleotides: TGTGCCAGCAGCTTAACGGGCCTTGAGTACACCTTC.

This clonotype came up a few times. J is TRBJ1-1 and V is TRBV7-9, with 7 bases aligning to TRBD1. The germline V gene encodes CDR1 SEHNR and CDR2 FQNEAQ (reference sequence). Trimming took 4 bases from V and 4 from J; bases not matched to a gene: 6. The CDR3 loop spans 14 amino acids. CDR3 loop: CASSYYRGSTEAFF. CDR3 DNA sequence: TGTGCCAGCAGCTACTACAGGGGTAGCACTGAAGCTTTCTTT. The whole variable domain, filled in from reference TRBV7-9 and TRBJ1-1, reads DTGVSQNPRHKITKRGQNVTFRCDPISEHNRLYWYRQTLGQGPEFLTYFQNEAQLEKSRLLSDRFSAERPKGSFSTLEIQRTEQGDSAMYLCASSYYRGSTEAFFGQGTRLTVV.

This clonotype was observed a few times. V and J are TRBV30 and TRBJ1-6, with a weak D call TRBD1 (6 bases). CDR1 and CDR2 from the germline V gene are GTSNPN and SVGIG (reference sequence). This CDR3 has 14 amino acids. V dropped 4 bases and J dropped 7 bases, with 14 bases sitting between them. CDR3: CAWIPTGTNSPLHF. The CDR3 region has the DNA TGTGCCTGGATTCCGACAGGCACAAATTCACCCCTCCACTTT.

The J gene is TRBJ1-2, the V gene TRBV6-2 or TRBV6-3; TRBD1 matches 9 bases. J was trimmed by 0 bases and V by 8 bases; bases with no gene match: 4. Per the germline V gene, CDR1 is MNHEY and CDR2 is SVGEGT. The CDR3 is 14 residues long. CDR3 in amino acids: CASLRTGANYGYTF. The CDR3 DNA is TGTGCCAGCCTAAGGACAGGGGCTAACTATGGCTACACCTTC.

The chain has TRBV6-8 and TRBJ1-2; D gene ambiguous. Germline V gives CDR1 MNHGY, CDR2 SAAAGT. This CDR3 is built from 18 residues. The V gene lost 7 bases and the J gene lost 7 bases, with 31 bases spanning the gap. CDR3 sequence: CASTEITRGETPLIGYTF. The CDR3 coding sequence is TGTGCCAGCACCGAAATCACACGGGGAGAAACCCCTCTCATTGGCTACACCTTC.

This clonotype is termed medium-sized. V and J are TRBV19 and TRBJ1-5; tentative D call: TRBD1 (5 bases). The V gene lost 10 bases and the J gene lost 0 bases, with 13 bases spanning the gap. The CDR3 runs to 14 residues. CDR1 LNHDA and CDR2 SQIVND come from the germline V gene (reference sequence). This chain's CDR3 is CATSPTASNQPQHF. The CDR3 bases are TGTGCCACAAGCCCGACAGCTAGCAATCAGCCCCAGCATTTT.

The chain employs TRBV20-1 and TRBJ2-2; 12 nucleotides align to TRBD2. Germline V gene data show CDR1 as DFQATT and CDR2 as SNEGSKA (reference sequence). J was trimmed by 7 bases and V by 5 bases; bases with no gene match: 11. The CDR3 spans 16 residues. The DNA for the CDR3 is TGCAGTGCTTCTCGTCTAGCGGGGGGGCGGAGCGGGGAGCTGTTTTTT. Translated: CSASRLAGGRSGELFF.

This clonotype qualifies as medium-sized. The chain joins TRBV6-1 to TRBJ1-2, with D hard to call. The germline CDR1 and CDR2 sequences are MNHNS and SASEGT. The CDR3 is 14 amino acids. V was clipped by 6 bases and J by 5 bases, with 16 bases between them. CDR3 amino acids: CASRGLGLWYGYTF. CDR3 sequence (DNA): TGTGCCAGCAGGGGTCTGGGTTTATGGTATGGCTACACCTTC.

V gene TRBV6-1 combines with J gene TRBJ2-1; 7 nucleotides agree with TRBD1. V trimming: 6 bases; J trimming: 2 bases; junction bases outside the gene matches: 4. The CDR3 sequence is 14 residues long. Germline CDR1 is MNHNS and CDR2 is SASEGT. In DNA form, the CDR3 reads TGTGCCAGCAGGGAACAGGGGACCTACAATGAGCAGTTCTTC. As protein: CASREQGTYNEQFF.

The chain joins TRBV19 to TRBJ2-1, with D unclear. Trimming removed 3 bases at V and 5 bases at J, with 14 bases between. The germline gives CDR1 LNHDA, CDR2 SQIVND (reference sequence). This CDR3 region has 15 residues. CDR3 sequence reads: CASSIFPGLDNEQFF. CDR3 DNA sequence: TGTGCCAGTAGTATTTTTCCCGGGTTGGACAATGAGCAGTTCTTC. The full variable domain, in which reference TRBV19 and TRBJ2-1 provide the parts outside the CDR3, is DGGITQSPKYLFRKEGQNVTLSCEQNLNHDAMYWYRQDPGQGLRLIYYSQIVNDFQKGDIAEGYSVSREKKESFPLTVTSAQKNPTAFYLCASSIFPGLDNEQFFGPGTRLTVL.

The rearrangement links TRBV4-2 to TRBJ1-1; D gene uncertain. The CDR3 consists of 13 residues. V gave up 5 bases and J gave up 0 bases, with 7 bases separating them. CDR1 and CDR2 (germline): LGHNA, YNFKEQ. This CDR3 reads CASSLSMNTEAFF. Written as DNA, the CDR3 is TGTGCCAGCAGCTTAAGTATGAACACTGAAGCTTTCTTT.

CDR3 bases: TGTGCCAGCAGTTACAGAACATCAGGCACCGGGGAGCTGTTTTTT. Amino acids: CASSYRTSGTGELFF. The V call is TRBV6-5, the J call TRBJ2-2; D is uncertain. Germline values: CDR1 MNHEY, CDR2 SVGAGI. This CDR3 has 15 residues. Trimming removed 2 bases at V and 4 bases at J, with 11 bases between.